These T cell receptor beta chains were read from a single sample in a study of OX40 agonist ivuxolimab in advanced cancers. Libraries were prepared by immunoSEQ multiplex PCR; TCRdb keeps only in-frame clonotypes and omits some of them. Of 25,000 to 35,000 clones listed, 84% are singletons. Sample: CD4+ or CD8+ T cells sorted from blood, taken in a trial of the OX40 agonist ivuxolimab. The source of these receptors is an adult with an advanced solid tumor such as melanoma, head and neck, liver or kidney cancer. Both conserved end residues are part of each CDR3. The D gene is left open where the match is weak. Size is omitted from some rows. Given values are once, few, many or a class for expanded clones.

. once TRBJ1-1 TRBV29-1 TGCAGCGTTGAAGATCGGACGAGCAACACTGAAGCTTTCTTT CSVEDRTSNTEAFF
. . TRBJ1-2 TRBV5-1 TGCGCCAGCAGCTTGAAGCCAGACTATGGCTACACCTTC CASSLKPDYGYTF
TRBD2 . TRBJ2-5 TRBV28 TGTGCCAGCAGTCCAAGCGGGAGGGAGGAGACCCAGTACTTC CASSPSGREETQYF
TRBD1 . TRBJ1-2 TRBV19 TGTGCCAGTAGGCCGGGACAGGGGTTTGGCTACACCTTC CASRPGQGFGYTF
TRBD2 many TRBJ2-3 TRBV7-3 TGTGCCACCTCTCCCGGGGGGGGGCCCACAGATACGCAGTATTTT CATSPGGGPTDTQYF
TRBD2 . TRBJ2-5 TRBV4-2 TGTGCCAGCAGCCGGGGGAGGGGTGCAGGGAACCAAGAGACCCAGTACTTC CASSRGRGAGNQETQYF
. once TRBJ2-2 TRBV4-3 TGCGCCAGCAGCCAAGATCCATACCTCGACAGGAACACCGGGGAGCTGTTTTTT CASSQDPYLDRNTGELFF
TRBD1 once TRBJ1-2 TRBV5-6 TGTGCCAGCAGAGCAGGGGGCCATGGCTACACCTTC CASRAGGHGYTF
. . TRBJ1-5 TRBV28 TGTGCCAGCGTGGAGCGGAATAGCAATCAGCCCCAGCATTTT CASVERNSNQPQHF
. . TRBJ1-1 TRBV28 TGTGCCAGCATCGATGAAAGGGACCTAGGGATGAACACTGAAGCTTTCTTT CASIDERDLGMNTEAFF
TRBD2 . TRBJ2-5 TRBV9 TGTGCCAGCAGCGCCGGGACTAGCGGAAACCAAGAGACCCAGTACTTC CASSAGTSGNQETQYF
. . TRBJ1-1 TRBV7-6 TGTGCCAGCTCCCGTCCGGCAGGGAACACTGAAGCTTTCTTT CASSRPAGNTEAFF
. . TRBJ2-1 TRBV5-4 TGTGCCAGCAGCTCGTATTTGAGCTCCTACAATGAGCAGTTCTTC CASSSYLSSYNEQFF
. . TRBJ2-1 TRBV29-1 TGCAGCGTTGAAGGAGATGAGCAGTTCTTC CSVEGDEQFF
. few TRBJ2-7 TRBV7-2 TGTGCCAGCAGCCCTCCGGGACAAGCCTACGAGCAGTACTTC CASSPPGQAYEQYF
. few TRBJ2-1 TRBV11-2 TGTGCCAGCAGCAGGTGGGGGGCCTCCTACAATGAGCAGTTCTTC CASSRWGASYNEQFF
. once TRBJ2-7 TRBV13 TGTGCCAGCAGCTCCAGGGGAGACTACGAGCAGTACTTC CASSSRGDYEQYF
. . TRBJ1-4 TRBV9 TGTGCCAGCAGCGTAGGGGGGCGGACCTCAGAAAAACTGTTTTTT CASSVGGRTSEKLFF
TRBD2 many TRBJ2-3 TRBV6-4 TGTGCCAGCAGCGTGACTAGCGGCACAGATACGCAGTATTTT CASSVTSGTDTQYF
TRBD2 . TRBJ2-3 TRBV28 TGTGCCAGCAGCCTGCGGGAGGACCCCACTGCCACAGATACGCAGTATTTT CASSLREDPTATDTQYF
. . TRBJ1-1 TRBV11-2 TGTGCCAGCAGCTTAGATACCCCTGGGGCTTTCTTT CASSLDTPGAFF
. . TRBJ2-1 TRBV7-3 TGTGCCAGCAGCCCCAACCCTCCTGAGCAGTTCTTC CASSPNPPEQFF
. medium-sized TRBJ2-2 TRBV9 TGTGCCAGCAGCGTAGAGGGCGAGTTCACCGGGGAGCTGTTTTTT CASSVEGEFTGELFF
. . TRBJ2-7 TRBV27 TGTGCCAGCAGACGGACGGGGCCGACCTACGAGCAGTACTTC CASRRTGPTYEQYF
. . TRBJ1-5 TRBV5-6 TGTGCCAGCAGCCTCCCAGACGGGGACACCAATCAGCCCCAGCATTTT CASSLPDGDTNQPQHF
TRBD2 . TRBJ2-1 TRBV4-3 TGCGCCAGCAGCCAAGACTACGCGGGGGGGCTGTACAATGAGCAGTTCTTC CASSQDYAGGLYNEQFF
TRBD1 . TRBJ2-7 TRBV13 TGTGCCAGCAGCTCGGGACAGGGGGCTATATACGAGCAGTACTTC CASSSGQGAIYEQYF
TRBD2 . TRBJ2-5 TRBV13 TGTGCCAGCAGTTTTGCAGGGGACGGGAGGGCCCGAGAGACCCAGTACTTC CASSFAGDGRARETQYF
. . TRBJ2-7 TRBV6-5 TGTGCCAGCAGTTACGCCAGGGAGGCCCACGAGCAGTACTTC CASSYAREAHEQYF
TRBD1 few TRBJ2-1 TRBV28 TGTGCCAGCAGTTTGGGGGTGGGGACAGGGGTTGGGAATGAGCAGTTCTTC CASSLGVGTGVGNEQFF
TRBD1 . TRBJ2-3 TRBV28 TGTGCCAGCATCGGGACAGGGCTACCAGATACGCAGTATTTT CASIGTGLPDTQYF
. . TRBJ2-1 TRBV5-1 TGCGCCAGCAGCAACTCGGGAAGCTACAATGAGCAGTTCTTC CASSNSGSYNEQFF
TRBD2 . TRBJ2-7 TRBV7-9 TGTGCCAGCAGCTTTGGGGCTAGCGGGGCCTACGAGCAGTACTTC CASSFGASGAYEQYF
. . TRBJ2-7 TRBV13 TGTGCCAGCGCGGGGAGCAGGGCCGGCCTCCCCTACGAGCAGTACTTC CASAGSRAGLPYEQYF
. . TRBJ1-1 TRBV4-2 TGTGCCAGCAGCCAAGAGCAGTTCCTTTTAAACACTGAAGCTTTCTTT CASSQEQFLLNTEAFF
. . TRBJ2-7 TRBV27 TGTGCCAGCAGTTTAGACGGACAGCCCTACGAGCAGTACTTC CASSLDGQPYEQYF
TRBD2 few TRBJ2-5 TRBV9 TGTGCCAGCAGCAAGACTAGCGGGGGACAAGAGACCCAGTACTTC CASSKTSGGQETQYF
. . TRBJ2-1 TRBV13 TGTGCCAGCAGCTCGACCCGGGCGCGGGCCTGGGGCAATGAGCAGTTCTTC CASSSTRARAWGNEQFF
TRBD1 . TRBJ1-2 TRBV9 TGTGCCAGCAGCGGACGGACAGGGGGGATCTATGGCTACACCTTC CASSGRTGGIYGYTF
TRBD2 . TRBJ2-1 TRBV9 TGTGCCAGCAGCACAACTAGCGGCAATGAGCAGTTCTTC CASSTTSGNEQFF
TRBD2 . TRBJ2-3 TRBV7-9 TGTGCCAGCAGCTCTACTGGACTAGCCACAGATACGCAGTATTTT CASSSTGLATDTQYF
TRBD1 . TRBJ1-2 TRBV6-5 TGTGCCAGCAGTTACTCGGGACAGGGGAACTATGGCTACACCTTC CASSYSGQGNYGYTF
TRBD1 . TRBJ1-2 TRBV19 TGTGCCACCATAACCGGGACAGGCCCTCTCTTC CATITGTGPLF
TRBD1 few TRBJ2-7 TRBV19 TGTGCCAGTAGTCCCGGGACAGGGGGCTACGAGCAGTACTTC CASSPGTGGYEQYF
TRBD2 once TRBJ2-7 TRBV6-6 TGTGCCAGCCTCGGCGGGGGGCCGCAATACGAGCAGTACTTC CASLGGGPQYEQYF
TRBD1 once TRBJ2-5 TRBV2 TGTGCCAGCAAAAGGGACAGGGGGCTGGAGACCCAGTACTTC CASKRDRGLETQYF
TRBD1 . TRBJ2-7 TRBV29-1 TGCAGCGTAGGCGACAGGGACGAGCAGTACTTC CSVGDRDEQYF
TRBD1 . TRBJ1-1 TRBV27 TGTGCCACCGCAGGGGGCCCTAGTGAAGCTTTCTTT CATAGGPSEAFF
. . TRBJ1-4 TRBV28 TGTGCCAGCCATCCCACGGCGGATGAAAAACTGTTTTTT CASHPTADEKLFF
TRBD2 . TRBJ2-7 TRBV27 TGTGCCAGCAGTTTACGGCTAGCGGAGGACCCCTACGAGCAGTACTTC CASSLRLAEDPYEQYF
. . TRBJ1-1 TRBV6-4 TGTGCCAGCCAGGCGGGGGGGGAGAGCACTGAAGCTTTCTTT CASQAGGESTEAFF